The 10 T cell receptor beta chains below were found in one sample sequenced in a study of blood T cell repertoires in COVID-19. Produced via immunoSEQ multiplex PCR; TCRdb's table is partial and in-frame only. The sample yields around 170,000 clones, approximately 90% seen once. Sequenced material: peripheral blood. Every receptor here comes from a woman in her twenties or thirties with active or convalescent COVID-19.

The chain carries TRBV10-1 and TRBJ2-2; TRBD1 matches 9 bases. With V trimmed by 9 bases and J by 6 bases, 5 bases remained unmatched. The CDR3 consists of 13 residues. Germline CDR1 reads WNHNN; CDR2 reads SYGVQD (reference sequence). This chain's CDR3 is CARGQGRPGELFF. The CDR3 DNA sequence: TGCGCCAGGGGACAGGGAAGGCCCGGGGAGCTGTTTTTT.

The V gene is TRBV24-1, the J gene TRBJ2-5, with TRBD1 matching over 7 bases. Germline loops: CDR1 KGHDR, CDR2 SFDVKD. J lost 6 bases, V lost 4 bases, and 4 bases had no gene match. This CDR3 contains 13 residues. CDR3 in amino acids: CATSDYRGQTQYF. As DNA, the CDR3 is TGTGCCACCAGTGACTACAGGGGACAGACCCAGTACTTC.

The chain couples TRBV5-4 to TRBJ1-2; a possible D gene is TRBD1 (5 bases). CDR3 length equals 13 residues. The germline CDR1 and CDR2 sequences are SGHNT and YYREEE (reference sequence). V lost 0 bases, J lost 6 bases, and 9 bases lay in between. CDR3 residues: CASSLVSGNGYTF. DNA of the CDR3: TGTGCCAGCAGCTTGGTTTCAGGGAATGGCTACACCTTC.

The rearrangement uses TRBV15 and TRBJ1-6; unclear D gene. Germline CDR1 LNHNV, CDR2 YYDKDF (reference sequence). The CDR3 spans 12 residues. Between the trimmed V and J ends, which lost 5 bases and 7 bases, there was a span of 6 bases. CDR3 bases: TGTGCCACCAGCGCAGTGAATTCACCCCTCCACTTT. This gives the protein CATSAVNSPLHF.

The V call is TRBV6-5, the J call TRBJ1-2; maybe TRBD1 (5 bases). V was trimmed by 4 bases and J by 3 bases, leaving 12 bases between them. CDR3 length: 14 amino acids. CDR1 is MNHEY, CDR2 SVGAGI, per germline. The CDR3 DNA sequence: TGTGCCAGCAGTTCCCCTGGGGGGGACTATGGCTACACCTTC. It specifies CASSSPGGDYGYTF.

This clone was found once. The chain combines TRBV10-3 with TRBJ1-1, with D possibly matching TRBD1 (6 bases). Trimming removed 5 bases at V and 1 base at J, with 11 bases between. Germline V gives CDR1 ENHRY, CDR2 SYGVKD. The CDR3 extends over 14 amino acids. CDR3 DNA: TGTGCCATCAGTAGGACAGTCGGGAACACTGAAGCTTTCTTT. Protein: CAISRTVGNTEAFF.

The CDR3 region has the DNA TGCGCCAGCAGCCAAGGTGTCGGGGCGAACACCGGGGAGCTGTTTTTT. Its protein is CASSQGVGANTGELFF. This sequence joins TRBV4-1 and TRBJ2-2, with D possibly TRBD2 on 5 matching bases. The V gene lost 1 base and the J gene lost 0 bases, with 9 bases spanning the gap. Germline-derived CDR1 and CDR2 are MGHRA and YSYEKL. This CDR3 comprises 16 residues.

The chain uses TRBV9 and TRBJ1-1; weak D call: TRBD1 (5 bases). V was trimmed by 0 bases and J by 2 bases, leaving 14 bases between them. Germline V lookup: CDR1 SGDLS, CDR2 YYNGEE. The CDR3 runs 16 residues. The CDR3 loop is CASSVDGAVTNTEAFF. CDR3 nucleotide sequence: TGTGCCAGCAGCGTAGATGGGGCCGTAACTAACACTGAAGCTTTCTTT.

This chain uses TRBV6-5 with TRBJ1-2; no firm D call. The length of the CDR3 is 13 residues. V was shortened by 0 bases and J by 4 bases, with 6 bases between the two germline ends. Germline V CDR1 and CDR2: MNHEY, SVGAGI. This CDR3 is CASSYSNIYGYTF. CDR3 coding DNA: TGTGCCAGCAGTTACTCGAACATCTATGGCTACACCTTC.

The chain uses TRBV7-2 and TRBJ2-7; no definite D call. The CDR3 runs 13 residues. V lost 1 base and J 4 bases, leaving 8 bases between the germline ends. Germline V lookup: CDR1 SGHTA, CDR2 FQGNSA. CDR3 in amino acids: CASSLDRVYEQYF. CDR3 sequence (DNA): TGTGCCAGCAGCTTAGATCGCGTGTACGAGCAGTACTTC.